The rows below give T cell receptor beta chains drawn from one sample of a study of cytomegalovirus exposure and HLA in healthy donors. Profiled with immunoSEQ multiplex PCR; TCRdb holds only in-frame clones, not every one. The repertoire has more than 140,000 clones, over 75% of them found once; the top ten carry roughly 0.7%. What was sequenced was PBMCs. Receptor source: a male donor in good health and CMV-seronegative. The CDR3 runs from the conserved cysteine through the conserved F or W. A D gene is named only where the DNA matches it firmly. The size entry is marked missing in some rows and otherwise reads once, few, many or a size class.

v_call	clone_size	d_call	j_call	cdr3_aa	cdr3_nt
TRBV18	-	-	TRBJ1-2	CASSPRAQGPPNYGYTF	TGTGCCAGCTCACCACGGGCACAGGGCCCCCCTAACTATGGCTACACCTTC
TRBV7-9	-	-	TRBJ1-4	CASSLIRADEKLFF	TGTGCCAGCAGCTTAATCAGGGCGGATGAAAAACTGTTTTTT
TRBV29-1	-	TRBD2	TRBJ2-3	CSVRRLAEFTDTQYF	TGCAGCGTTCGCCGACTAGCGGAATTTACAGATACGCAGTATTTT
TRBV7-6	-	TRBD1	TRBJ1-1	CASSLEKGQGGNTEAFF	TGTGCCAGCAGCTTAGAGAAAGGACAGGGGGGGAACACTGAAGCTTTCTTT
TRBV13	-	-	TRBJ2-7	CASSLGLSGGNYEQYF	TGTGCCAGCAGCTTAGGCCTATCTGGGGGCAACTACGAGCAGTACTTC
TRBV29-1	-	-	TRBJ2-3	CSVVQDSTDTQYF	TGCAGCGTTGTACAGGACAGCACAGATACGCAGTATTTT
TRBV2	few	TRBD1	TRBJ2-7	CASKGQGSYEQYF	TGTGCCAGCAAGGGACAGGGGTCCTACGAGCAGTACTTC
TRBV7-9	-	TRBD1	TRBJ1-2	CASSLWGQPGSYGYTF	TGTGCCAGCAGCTTATGGGGACAGCCGGGGAGTTATGGCTACACCTTC
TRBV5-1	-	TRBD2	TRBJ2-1	CASSLGSGRVNEQFF	TGCGCCAGCAGCTTGGGTAGCGGGAGGGTAAATGAGCAGTTCTTC
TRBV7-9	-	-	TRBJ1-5	CASSPGGAVNNQPQHF	TGTGCCAGCAGCCCCGGCGGGGCAGTTAACAATCAGCCCCAGCATTTT
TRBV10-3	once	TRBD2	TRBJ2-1	CAISPTSGIHYNEQFF	TGTGCCATCAGTCCTACTAGCGGGATACACTACAATGAGCAGTTCTTC
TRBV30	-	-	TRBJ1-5	CAWSTGTKKNQPQHF	TGTGCCTGGAGTACCGGGACAAAGAAGAATCAGCCCCAGCATTTT
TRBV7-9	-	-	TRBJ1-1	CASSPSQGGAEAFF	TGTGCCAGCAGCCCCTCGCAGGGAGGTGCTGAAGCTTTCTTT
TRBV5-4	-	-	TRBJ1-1	CASTPLGGQFNTEAFF	TGTGCCAGCACCCCCCTGGGGGGGCAGTTTAACACTGAAGCTTTCTTT
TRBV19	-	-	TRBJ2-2	CASGLPGEGLFF	TGTGCCAGTGGCCTCCCCGGCGAGGGGCTGTTTTTT
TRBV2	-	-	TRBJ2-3	CASSERGASTDTQYF	TGTGCCAGCAGTGAACGCGGGGCTAGCACAGATACGCAGTATTTT
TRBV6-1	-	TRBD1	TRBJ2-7	CASSPGGTHEQYF	TGTGCCAGCAGTCCAGGGGGCACCCACGAGCAGTACTTC
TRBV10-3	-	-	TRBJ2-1	CAISDPAGQGDNEQFF	TGTGCCATCAGTGACCCCGCGGGGCAGGGAGACAATGAGCAGTTCTTC
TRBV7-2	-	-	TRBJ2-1	CASSLGGAGLGEQFF	TGTGCCAGCAGCTTAGGGGGTGCAGGGCTGGGGGAGCAGTTCTTC
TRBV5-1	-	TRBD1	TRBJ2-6	CASTTQGTGANVLTF	TGCGCCAGCACCACACAGGGGACAGGGGCCAACGTCCTGACTTTC
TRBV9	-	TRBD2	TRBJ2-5	CASSPRGGSETQYF	TGTGCCAGCAGCCCACGCGGGGGATCAGAGACCCAGTACTTC
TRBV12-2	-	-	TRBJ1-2	CASRVDRPRGYGYTF	TGTGCAAGTCGCGTAGACCGGCCTCGCGGCTATGGCTACACCTTC
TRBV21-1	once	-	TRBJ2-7	CASSKVLAGLTYEQYF	TGTGCCAGCAGCAAAGTGTTGGCAGGGTTAACCTACGAGCAGTACTTC
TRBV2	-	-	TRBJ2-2	CASSRDRQNTGELFF	TGTGCCAGCAGCAGAGACAGGCAGAACACCGGGGAGCTGTTTTTT
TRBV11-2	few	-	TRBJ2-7	CASSLDRDYEQYF	TGTGCCAGCAGCTTAGACAGGGACTACGAGCAGTACTTC
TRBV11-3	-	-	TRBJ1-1	CASQSRDTEAFF	TGTGCCAGCCAGAGCAGGGACACTGAAGCTTTCTTT
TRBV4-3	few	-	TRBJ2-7	CASSQDVGSLWEQYF	TGCGCCAGCAGCCAAGATGTCGGGAGCCTCTGGGAGCAGTACTTC
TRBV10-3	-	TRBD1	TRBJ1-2	CAISPGQGTGRYGYTF	TGTGCCATCAGTCCAGGACAGGGGACGGGTCGCTATGGCTACACCTTC
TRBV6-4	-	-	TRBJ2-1	CASSDSESSYNEQFF	TGTGCCAGCAGTGACTCGGAGAGCTCCTACAATGAGCAGTTCTTC
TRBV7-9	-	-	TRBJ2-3	CSSSSKTFYTDTQYF	TGTTCCAGCAGCTCGAAGACATTTTACACAGATACGCAGTATTTT
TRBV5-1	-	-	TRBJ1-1	CASSLTGLNTEAFF	TGCGCCAGCAGCTTGACAGGTCTGAACACTGAAGCTTTCTTT
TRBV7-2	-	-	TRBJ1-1	CASSFGEGGTEAFF	TGTGCCAGCAGCTTCGGGGAAGGGGGCACTGAAGCTTTCTTT
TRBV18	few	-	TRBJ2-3	CASSPGQTDTQYF	TGTGCCAGCTCACCCGGACAGACAGATACGCAGTATTTT
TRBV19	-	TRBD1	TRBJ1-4	CASSIQGANEKLFF	TGTGCCAGTAGTATCCAGGGGGCGAATGAAAAACTGTTTTTT
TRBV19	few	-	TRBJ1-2	CASTPGSQNYGYTF	TGTGCCAGTACCCCGGGGAGTCAGAACTATGGCTACACCTTC
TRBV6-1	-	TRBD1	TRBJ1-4	CASFGTGGVEKLFF	TGTGCCAGCTTTGGGACAGGGGGTGTTGAAAAACTGTTTTTT
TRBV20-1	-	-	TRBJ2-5	CSARVSETQYF	TGCAGTGCTAGAGTCTCTGAGACCCAGTACTTC
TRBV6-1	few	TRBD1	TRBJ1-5	CASNPTGSNQPQHF	TGTGCCAGCAACCCGACAGGGAGCAATCAGCCCCAGCATTTT
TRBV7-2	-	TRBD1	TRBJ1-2	CASSLITGVGYTF	TGTGCCAGCAGCCTAATAACAGGGGTTGGCTACACCTTC
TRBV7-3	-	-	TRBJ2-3	CASSLGPQDGDTQYF	TGTGCCAGCAGCTTAGGGCCTCAGGATGGAGATACGCAGTATTTT
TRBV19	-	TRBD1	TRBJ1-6	CASSSGGLNSPLHF	TGTGCCAGTAGTTCAGGGGGCTTGAATTCACCCCTCCACTTT
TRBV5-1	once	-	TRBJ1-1	CASSLLGTWNTEAFF	TGCGCCAGCAGCCTCCTAGGTACTTGGAACACTGAAGCTTTCTTT
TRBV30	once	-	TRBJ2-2	CAWSGYSSGELFF	TGTGCCTGGAGTGGGTATAGTTCCGGGGAGCTGTTTTTT
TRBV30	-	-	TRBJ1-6	CAWSSVPDSPLHF	TGTGCCTGGAGTTCCGTTCCCGATTCACCCCTCCACTTT
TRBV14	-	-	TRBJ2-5	CASSPALYSGSQYF	TGTGCCAGCAGCCCGGCCTTATACAGCGGGTCCCAGTACTTC
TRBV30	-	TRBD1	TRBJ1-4	CAWSSRPGQGIGKLFF	TGTGCCTGGAGTTCAAGGCCCGGACAGGGGATTGGAAAACTGTTTTTT
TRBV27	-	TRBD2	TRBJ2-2	CASSTLAGEANTGELFF	TGTGCCAGCTCTACCCTAGCGGGGGAGGCGAACACCGGGGAGCTGTTTTTT
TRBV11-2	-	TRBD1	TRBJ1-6	CASSPGQVSYNSPLHF	TGTGCCAGCAGCCCGGGACAGGTTTCCTATAATTCACCCCTCCACTTT
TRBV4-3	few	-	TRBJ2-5	CASSQDFQETQYF	TGCGCCAGCAGCCAAGACTTCCAAGAGACCCAGTACTTC
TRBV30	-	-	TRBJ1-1	CAHPMGAVENTEAFF	TGTGCCCATCCCATGGGGGCAGTAGAGAACACTGAAGCTTTCTTT
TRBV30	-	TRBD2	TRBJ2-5	CAWRLAGGKETQYF	TGTGCCTGGAGACTAGCGGGAGGAAAAGAGACCCAGTACTTC
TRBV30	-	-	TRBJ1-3	CAWSPLLSSGNTIYF	TGTGCCTGGAGCCCTCTTCTAAGCTCTGGAAACACCATATATTTT
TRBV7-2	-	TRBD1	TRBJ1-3	CASSPGQGPGNTIYF	TGTGCCAGCAGCCCGGGACAGGGGCCTGGAAACACCATATATTTT
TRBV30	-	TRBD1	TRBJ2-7	CAWSVGTGDYEQYF	TGTGCCTGGAGTGTAGGCACAGGGGACTACGAGCAGTACTTC
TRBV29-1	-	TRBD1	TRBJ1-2	CSVEEQGAGGYTF	TGCAGCGTTGAGGAACAGGGGGCGGGTGGCTACACCTTC